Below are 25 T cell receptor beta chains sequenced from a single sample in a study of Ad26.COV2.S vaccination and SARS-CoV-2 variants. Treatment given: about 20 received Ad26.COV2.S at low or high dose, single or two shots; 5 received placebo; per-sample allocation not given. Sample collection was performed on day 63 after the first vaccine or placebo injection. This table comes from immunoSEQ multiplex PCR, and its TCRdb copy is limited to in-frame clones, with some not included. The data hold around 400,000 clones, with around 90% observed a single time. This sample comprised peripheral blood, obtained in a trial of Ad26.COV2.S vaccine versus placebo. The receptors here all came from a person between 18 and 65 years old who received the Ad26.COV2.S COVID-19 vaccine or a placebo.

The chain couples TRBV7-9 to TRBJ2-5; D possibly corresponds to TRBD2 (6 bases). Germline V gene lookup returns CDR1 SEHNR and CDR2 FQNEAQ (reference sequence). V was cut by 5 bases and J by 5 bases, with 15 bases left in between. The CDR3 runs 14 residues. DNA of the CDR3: TGTGCCAGCAGCGAGCGGGCCGGCTTGGAGACCCAGTACTTC. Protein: CASSERAGLETQYF.

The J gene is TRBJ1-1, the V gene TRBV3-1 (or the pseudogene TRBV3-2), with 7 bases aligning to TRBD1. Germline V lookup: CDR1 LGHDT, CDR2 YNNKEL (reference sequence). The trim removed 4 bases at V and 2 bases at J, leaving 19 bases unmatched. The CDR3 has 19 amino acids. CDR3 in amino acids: CASSLEGPGTVGANTEAFF. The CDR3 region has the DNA TGTGCCAGCAGCCTTGAAGGCCCCGGGACAGTGGGGGCAAACACTGAAGCTTTCTTT.

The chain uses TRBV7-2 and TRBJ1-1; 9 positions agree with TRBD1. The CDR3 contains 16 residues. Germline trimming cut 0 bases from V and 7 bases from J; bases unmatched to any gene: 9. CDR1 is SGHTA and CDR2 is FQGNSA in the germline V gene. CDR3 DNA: TGTGCCAGCAGCTTAGCGGGACAGGGTAATCCATTTGAAGCTTTCTTT. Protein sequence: CASSLAGQGNPFEAFF.

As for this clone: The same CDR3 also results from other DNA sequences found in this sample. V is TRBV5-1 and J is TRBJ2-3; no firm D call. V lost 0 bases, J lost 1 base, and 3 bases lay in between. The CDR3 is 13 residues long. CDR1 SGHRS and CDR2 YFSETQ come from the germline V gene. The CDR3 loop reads CASSLAGTDTQYF. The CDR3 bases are TGCGCCAGCAGCTTGGCCGGCACAGATACGCAGTATTTT.

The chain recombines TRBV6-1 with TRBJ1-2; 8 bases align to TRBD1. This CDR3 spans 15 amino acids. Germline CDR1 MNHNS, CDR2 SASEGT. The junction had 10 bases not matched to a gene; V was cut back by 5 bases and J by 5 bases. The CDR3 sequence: CASSITGGRRYGYTF. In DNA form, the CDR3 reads TGTGCCAGCAGTATTACAGGGGGAAGACGGTATGGCTACACCTTC.

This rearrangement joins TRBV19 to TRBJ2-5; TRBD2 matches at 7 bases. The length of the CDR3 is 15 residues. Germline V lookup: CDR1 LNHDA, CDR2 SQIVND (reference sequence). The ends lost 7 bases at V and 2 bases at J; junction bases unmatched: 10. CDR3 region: CASTSAWGGQETQYF. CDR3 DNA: TGTGCCAGTACCTCAGCCTGGGGGGGTCAAGAGACCCAGTACTTC. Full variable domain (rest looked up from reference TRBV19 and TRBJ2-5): DGGITQSPKYLFRKEGQNVTLSCEQNLNHDAMYWYRQDPGQGLRLIYYSQIVNDFQKGDIAEGYSVSREKKESFPLTVTSAQKNPTAFYLCASTSAWGGQETQYFGPGTRLLVL.

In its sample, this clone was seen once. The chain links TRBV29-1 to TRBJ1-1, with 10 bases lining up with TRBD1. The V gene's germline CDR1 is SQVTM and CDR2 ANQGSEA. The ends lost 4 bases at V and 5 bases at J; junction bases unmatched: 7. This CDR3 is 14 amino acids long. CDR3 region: CSVVRQGARTEAFF. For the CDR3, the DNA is TGCAGCGTTGTCCGACAGGGGGCGCGAACTGAAGCTTTCTTT.

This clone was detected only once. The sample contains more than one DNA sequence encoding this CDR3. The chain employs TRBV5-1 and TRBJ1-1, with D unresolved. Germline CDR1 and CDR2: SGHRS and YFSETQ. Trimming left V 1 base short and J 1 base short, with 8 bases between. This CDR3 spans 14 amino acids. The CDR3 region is CASSLTTGNTEAFF. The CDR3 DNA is TGCGCCAGCAGCTTGACGACGGGGAACACTGAAGCTTTCTTT.

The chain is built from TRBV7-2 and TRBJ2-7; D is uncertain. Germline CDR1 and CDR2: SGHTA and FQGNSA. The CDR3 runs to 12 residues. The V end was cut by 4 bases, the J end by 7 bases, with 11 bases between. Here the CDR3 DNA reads TGTGCCAGCAGCTCAACACCTGTGGAGCAGTACTTC. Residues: CASSSTPVEQYF.

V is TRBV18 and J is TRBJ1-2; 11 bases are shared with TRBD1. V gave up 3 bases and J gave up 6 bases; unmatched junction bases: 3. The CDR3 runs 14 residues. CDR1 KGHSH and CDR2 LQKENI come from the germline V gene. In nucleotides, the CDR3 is TGTGCCAGCTCACCCCGGACAGGGGGCAATGGCTACACCTTC. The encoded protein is CASSPRTGGNGYTF.

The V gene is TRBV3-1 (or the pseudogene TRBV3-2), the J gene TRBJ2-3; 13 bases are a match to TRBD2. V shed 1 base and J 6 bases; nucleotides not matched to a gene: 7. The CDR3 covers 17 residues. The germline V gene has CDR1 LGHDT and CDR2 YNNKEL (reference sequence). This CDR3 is CASSQGTSGRALDTQYF. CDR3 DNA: TGTGCCAGCAGCCAAGGTACTAGCGGGAGGGCCTTGGATACGCAGTATTTT.

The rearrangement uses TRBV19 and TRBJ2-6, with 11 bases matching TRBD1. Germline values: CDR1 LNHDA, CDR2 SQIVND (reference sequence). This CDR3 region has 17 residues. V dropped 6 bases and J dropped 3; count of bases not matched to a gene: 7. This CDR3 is CASRSGQGARGANVLTF. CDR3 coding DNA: TGTGCCAGTAGATCCGGACAGGGGGCGCGTGGGGCCAACGTCCTGACTTTC.

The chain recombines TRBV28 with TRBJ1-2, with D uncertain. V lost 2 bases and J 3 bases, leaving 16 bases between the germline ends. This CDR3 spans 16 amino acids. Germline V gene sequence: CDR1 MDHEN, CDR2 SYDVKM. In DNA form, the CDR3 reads TGTGCCAGCAGTTTAGGGGATATGGCGTCTCACTATGGCTACACCTTC. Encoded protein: CASSLGDMASHYGYTF.

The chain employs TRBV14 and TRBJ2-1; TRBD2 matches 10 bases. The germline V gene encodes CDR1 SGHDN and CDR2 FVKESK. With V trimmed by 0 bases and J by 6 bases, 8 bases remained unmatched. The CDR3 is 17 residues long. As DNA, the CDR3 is TGTGCCAGCAGCCAAGATCGGGCGGGACTAGCGTCCAATGAGCAGTTCTTC. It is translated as CASSQDRAGLASNEQFF.

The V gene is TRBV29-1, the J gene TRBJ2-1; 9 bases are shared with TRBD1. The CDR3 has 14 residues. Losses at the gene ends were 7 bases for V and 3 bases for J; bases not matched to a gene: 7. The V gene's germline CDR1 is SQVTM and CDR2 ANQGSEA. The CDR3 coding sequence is TGCAGCGCTTCCGGGACAGGGCACTACAATGAGCAGTTCTTC. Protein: CSASGTGHYNEQFF.

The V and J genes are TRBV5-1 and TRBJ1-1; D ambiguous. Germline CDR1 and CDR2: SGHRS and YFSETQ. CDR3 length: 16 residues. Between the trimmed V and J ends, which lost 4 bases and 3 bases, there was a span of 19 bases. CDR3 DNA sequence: TGCGCCAGCAGCCCCCAGCCGGGAGGGAGGGACACTGAAGCTTTCTTT. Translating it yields CASSPQPGGRDTEAFF. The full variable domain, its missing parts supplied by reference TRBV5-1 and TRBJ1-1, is KAGVTQTPRYLIKTRGQQVTLSCSPISGHRSVSWYQQTPGQGLQFLFEYFSETQRNKGNFPGRFSGRQFSNSRSEMNVSTLELGDSALYLCASSPQPGGRDTEAFFGQGTRLTVV.

CDR3 region: CATSDPSGSTDTQYF. The DNA for the CDR3 is TGTGCCACCAGTGACCCCAGCGGGAGCACAGATACGCAGTATTTT. The genes are TRBV24-1 and TRBJ2-3, with TRBD2 as a possible D gene (6 bases). V lost 4 bases, J lost 0 bases, and 10 bases lay in between. The CDR3 is 15 residues long. Germline loops: CDR1 KGHDR, CDR2 SFDVKD.

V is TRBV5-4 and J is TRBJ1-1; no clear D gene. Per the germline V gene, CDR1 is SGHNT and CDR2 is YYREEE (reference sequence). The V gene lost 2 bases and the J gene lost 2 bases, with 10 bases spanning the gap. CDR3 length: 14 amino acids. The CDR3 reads CASSLNAGNTEAFF. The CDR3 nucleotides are TGTGCCAGCAGCTTAAACGCGGGCAACACTGAAGCTTTCTTT.

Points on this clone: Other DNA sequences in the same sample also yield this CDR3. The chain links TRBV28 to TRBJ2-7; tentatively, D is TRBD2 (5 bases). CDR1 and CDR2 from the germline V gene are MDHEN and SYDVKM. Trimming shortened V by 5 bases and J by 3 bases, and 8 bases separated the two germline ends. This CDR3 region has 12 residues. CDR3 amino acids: CASSLGGYEQYF. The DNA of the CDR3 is TGTGCCAGCAGTCTTGGAGGCTACGAGCAGTACTTC.

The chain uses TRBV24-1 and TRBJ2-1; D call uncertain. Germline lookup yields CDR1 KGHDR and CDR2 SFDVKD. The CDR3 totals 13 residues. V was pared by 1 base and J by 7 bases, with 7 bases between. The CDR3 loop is CATSDLTGNEQFF. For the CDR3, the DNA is TGTGCCACCAGTGATTTAACGGGTAATGAGCAGTTCTTC.

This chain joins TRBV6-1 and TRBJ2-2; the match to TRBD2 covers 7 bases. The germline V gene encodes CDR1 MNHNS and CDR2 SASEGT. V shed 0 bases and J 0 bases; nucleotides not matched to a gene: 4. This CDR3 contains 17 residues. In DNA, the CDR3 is TGTGCCAGCAGTGAAGCGTCTAGCGGAGCGAACACCGGGGAGCTGTTTTTT. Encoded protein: CASSEASSGANTGELFF.

CDR3 sequence reads: CAWKPNNEKLFF. The CDR3 DNA sequence: TGTGCCTGGAAACCGAATAATGAAAAACTGTTTTTT. J is TRBJ1-4 and V is TRBV30; no firm D call. The CDR3 is made up of 12 amino acids. Germline lookup yields CDR1 GTSNPN and CDR2 SVGIG (reference sequence). With 4 bases removed from V and 4 bases from J, the gap between germline ends came to 7 bases.

CDR3 in DNA: TGTGCCAGCAGCCCAACAGGGGTTGAGGGTGGCTACACCTTC. As protein: CASSPTGVEGGYTF. The gene calls are TRBV3-1 (or the pseudogene TRBV3-2) and TRBJ1-2; 7 nucleotides agree with TRBD1. This CDR3 has 14 amino acids. Unmatched junction bases numbered 9, after V lost 4 bases and J lost 7 bases. Germline V gene lookup returns CDR1 LGHDT and CDR2 YNNKEL (reference sequence).

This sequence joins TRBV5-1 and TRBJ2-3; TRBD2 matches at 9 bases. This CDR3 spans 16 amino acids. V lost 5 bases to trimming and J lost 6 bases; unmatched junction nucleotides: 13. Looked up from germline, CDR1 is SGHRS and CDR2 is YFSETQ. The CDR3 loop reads CASSNNPGLASDTQYF. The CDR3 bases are TGCGCCAGCAGTAACAACCCGGGACTAGCAAGCGATACGCAGTATTTT. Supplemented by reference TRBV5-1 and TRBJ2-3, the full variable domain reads KAGVTQTPRYLIKTRGQQVTLSCSPISGHRSVSWYQQTPGQGLQFLFEYFSETQRNKGNFPGRFSGRQFSNSRSEMNVSTLELGDSALYLCASSNNPGLASDTQYFGPGTRLTVL.

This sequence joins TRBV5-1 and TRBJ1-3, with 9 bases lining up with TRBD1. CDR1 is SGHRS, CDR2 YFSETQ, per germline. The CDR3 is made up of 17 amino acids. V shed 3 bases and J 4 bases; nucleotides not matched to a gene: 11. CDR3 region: CASSWTGAPSRGNTIYF. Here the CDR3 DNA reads TGCGCCAGCAGCTGGACAGGGGCCCCCAGCCGAGGAAACACCATATATTTT. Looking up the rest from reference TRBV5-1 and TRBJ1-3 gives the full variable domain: KAGVTQTPRYLIKTRGQQVTLSCSPISGHRSVSWYQQTPGQGLQFLFEYFSETQRNKGNFPGRFSGRQFSNSRSEMNVSTLELGDSALYLCASSWTGAPSRGNTIYFGEGSWLTVV.